These 27 T cell receptor beta chains came from one sample sequenced in a study of vaccination and CD4 T cells after COVID-19. This sample's treatment: approximately nine-day PBMC culture with coronavirus spike peptide pools or control peptides (ViraFEST assay). What these receptors recognize is not known. CD4+ T cells that had been cultured provided DNA sequenced with the Oncomine TCR Beta short-read assay. TCRdb reanalysed the PCR reads using MiXCR and keeps one entry per CDR3 protein. The sample lists approximately 12,000 distinct CDR3 sequences; roughly 26% were seen once. The input for sequencing was CD4+ T cells from blood, cultured in vitro, taken before SARS-CoV-2 vaccination. The receptor set was obtained from a human donor who received a COVID-19 vaccine.

This chain links TRBV2 with TRBJ1-1, with D perhaps TRBD1 (5 bases). From germline, CDR1 is SNHLY and CDR2 FYNNEI. The CDR3 length is 12 residues. Trimming left V 6 bases short and J 6 bases short, with 11 bases between. CDR3 bases: TGTGCCAGCAGGGGAGGGGTTCCTGAAGCTTTCTTT. Amino acids: CASRGGVPEAFF.

The rearrangement joins TRBV19 to TRBJ1-2; unclear D gene. Per the germline V gene, CDR1 is LNHDA and CDR2 is SQIVND (reference sequence). Between the trimmed V and J ends, which lost 5 bases and 0 bases, there was a span of 13 bases. This CDR3 spans 15 amino acids. The CDR3 loop is CASSLPGLANYGYTF. The CDR3 DNA follows: TGTGCCAGTAGTCTACCGGGTTTGGCTAACTATGGCTACACCTTC.

On this clonotype: The junction departs from germline at one end; a sequencing error may be responsible. V usage is TRBV27 and J usage is TRBJ2-5; a possible D gene is TRBD1 (6 bases). This CDR3 is 17 amino acids long. The germline V gene encodes CDR1 MNHEY and CDR2 SMNVEV (reference sequence). The DNA of the CDR3 is TGTGCCAGCAGTTTAGGGGACCGGTCAGGGGCTCGAGAGGCCCAGTACTTC. Translated, it gives CASSLGDRSGAREAQYF.

This clonotype was recorded a few times. The chain recombines TRBV10-1 with TRBJ2-1; 13 bases agree with TRBD2. The CDR3 contains 15 residues. Germline V gene data show CDR1 as WNHNN and CDR2 as SYGVQD (reference sequence). After removal of 4 bases from V and 7 bases from J, the junction contained 4 bases not matched to a gene. In nucleotides, the CDR3 is TGCGCCAGCAGTGGCCCGGGACTAGCGGGGAATGAGCAGTTCTTC. Residues: CASSGPGLAGNEQFF.

V is TRBV25-1 and J is TRBJ2-1; 8 bases fit TRBD1. The J segment lost 7 bases and the V segment lost 2 bases, leaving 7 bases of the junction unmatched. Germline CDR1 is MGHDK and CDR2 is SYGVNS. The length of the CDR3 is 15 residues. In DNA form, the CDR3 reads TGTGCCAGCAGTGAAATGACAGGGGATCGTAATGAGCAGTTCTTC. Translation: CASSEMTGDRNEQFF.

V is TRBV15 and J is TRBJ1-6; 7 nucleotides align to TRBD1. CDR3 length: 12 amino acids. V was clipped by 2 bases and J by 14 bases; unmatched bases: 3. The V gene's germline CDR1 is LNHNV and CDR2 YYDKDF (reference sequence). CDR3 sequence: CATSRSTGSLHF. In nucleotides, the CDR3 is TGTGCCACCAGCAGATCGACAGGGTCCCTCCACTTT.

This clonotype appeared a few times. The chain recombines TRBV2 with TRBJ1-6, with 10 bases that match TRBD1. Trimming took 6 bases from V and 10 from J; bases not matched to a gene: 6. The germline V gene has CDR1 SNHLY and CDR2 FYNNEI. The CDR3 loop spans 14 amino acids. The CDR3 DNA reads TGTGCCAGCAGCAGACAGGGGGCGGTATCACCCCTCCACTTT. This sequence encodes CASSRQGAVSPLHF.

This clonotype was recorded a few times. This chain joins TRBV20-1 and TRBJ2-3, with TRBD2 matching 7 bases. Germline V gene lookup returns CDR1 DFQATT and CDR2 SNEGSKA (reference sequence). The CDR3 totals 16 residues. V shed 0 bases and J 4 bases; nucleotides not matched to a gene: 10. The CDR3 loop is CSARDAGLAVSDTQYF. The CDR3 nucleotides are TGCAGTGCTAGAGATGCAGGGCTAGCGGTATCAGATACGCAGTATTTT.

This clonotype is termed medium-sized. The chain carries TRBV25-1 and TRBJ1-5; a possible D gene is TRBD1 (6 bases). CDR3 length: 16 amino acids. Germline loops: CDR1 MGHDK, CDR2 SYGVNS. The germline V and J ends were trimmed by 6 bases and 0 bases, with 15 bases remaining between them. CDR3 nucleotide sequence: TGTGCCAGCAGGGCTCAGGGGTTTCTTAGCAATCAGCCCCAGCATTTT. The encoded protein is CASRAQGFLSNQPQHF.

The sample holds a few counts of this clonotype. The V call is TRBV20-1, the J call TRBJ1-5; D unresolved. Trimming shortened V by 0 bases and J by 4 bases, and 16 bases separated the two germline ends. CDR3 size: 16 residues. Looked up from germline, CDR1 is DFQATT and CDR2 is SNEGSKA (reference sequence). CDR3 residues: CSARDRIGSFNQPQHF. For the CDR3, the DNA is TGCAGTGCTAGAGACAGGATAGGGAGCTTTAATCAGCCCCAGCATTTT.

This clonotype was observed a handful of times. This chain uses TRBV30 with TRBJ1-5; D not certain. V was pared by 0 bases and J by 1 base, with 4 bases between. This CDR3 comprises 13 residues. The germline V gene encodes CDR1 GTSNPN and CDR2 SVGIG (reference sequence). The CDR3 nucleotides are TGTGCCTGGAGTGTACAAAGCAATCAGCCCCAGCATTTT. Translating it yields CAWSVQSNQPQHF.

The V call is TRBV25-1, the J call TRBJ1-6; D unclear. The germline CDR1 and CDR2 sequences are MGHDK and SYGVNS. This CDR3 contains 16 residues. V was shortened by 4 bases and J by 5 bases, with 15 bases between the two germline ends. CDR3 residues: CASSGTVGYDNSPLHF. As DNA, the CDR3 is TGTGCCAGCAGTGGGACCGTGGGTTACGATAATTCACCCCTCCACTTT. Full variable domain (missing parts from reference TRBV25-1 and TRBJ1-6): EADIYQTPRYLVIGTGKKITLECSQTMGHDKMYWYQQDPGMELHLIHYSYGVNSTEKGDLSSESTVSRIRTEHFPLTLESARPSHTSQYLCASSGTVGYDNSPLHFGNGTRLTVT.

This clonotype has just a few counts. The V gene is TRBV20-1, the J gene TRBJ2-3; D uncertain. Germline CDR1 reads DFQATT; CDR2 reads SNEGSKA (reference sequence). The CDR3 totals 14 residues. V was clipped by 0 bases and J by 5 bases, with 12 bases between them. The CDR3 spells CSAREGSDQDTQYF. As DNA, the CDR3 is TGCAGTGCTAGAGAAGGCTCCGACCAAGATACGCAGTATTTT.

The rearrangement joins TRBV7-2 to TRBJ1-4, with 9 bases that match TRBD1. With 1 base clipped from V and 8 bases from J, the junction kept 5 bases outside the gene matches. Germline values: CDR1 SGHTA, CDR2 FQGNSA. CDR3 size: 15 residues. The CDR3 spells CASSLEGQGLEKLFF. In DNA form, the CDR3 reads TGTGCCAGCAGCTTAGAGGGACAGGGATTGGAAAAACTGTTTTTT. The variable domain in full, with the rest retrieved from reference TRBV7-2 and TRBJ1-4, is GAGVSQSPSNKVTEKGKDVELRCDPISGHTALYWYRQSLGQGLEFLIYFQGNSAPDKSGLPSDRFSAERTGGSVSTLTIQRTQQEDSAVYLCASSLEGQGLEKLFFGSGTQLSVL.

This rearrangement joins TRBV12-3 or TRBV12-4 to TRBJ2-3; 8 positions match TRBD2. This CDR3 is 18 amino acids long. Losses at the gene ends were 6 bases for V and 1 base for J; bases not matched to a gene: 15. CDR3 amino acids: CASSLPGRGVGRTDTQYF. DNA of the CDR3: TGTGCCAGCAGCCTACCGGGGCGGGGGGTAGGTCGCACAGATACGCAGTATTTT.

The V and J genes are TRBV12-3 or TRBV12-4 and TRBJ2-3; 8 nucleotides match TRBD1. Trimming cost V 5 bases and J 2 bases; bases outside gene matches: 9. The CDR3 runs to 16 residues. This CDR3 reads CASSQNRGRFTDTQYF. CDR3 sequence (DNA): TGTGCCAGCAGTCAAAACAGGGGGAGATTCACAGATACGCAGTATTTT.

The chain employs TRBV20-1 and TRBJ2-3; D gene uncertain. Trimming stripped 6 bases from V and 1 base from J, with 11 bases between. Germline lookup yields CDR1 DFQATT and CDR2 SNEGSKA (reference sequence). The CDR3 length is 13 residues. CDR3 sequence reads: CSARGPGTDTQYF. In DNA, the CDR3 is TGCAGTGCCCGAGGTCCGGGCACAGATACGCAGTATTTT.

Relative to its sample, this clonotype is medium-sized (0.01 to 0.1%). This chain connects TRBV6-1 to TRBJ1-2; D remains unclear. The CDR3 loop spans 12 amino acids. V shed 6 bases and J shed 2 bases, with 7 bases lying between them. The V gene's germline CDR1 is MNHNS and CDR2 SASEGT. The DNA of the CDR3 is TGTGCCAGCAGCGCGGGGAACTATGGCTACACCTTC. As protein: CASSAGNYGYTF.

This clonotype was seen only a few times. The J gene is TRBJ1-2, the V gene TRBV30, with D tentatively TRBD1 (6 bases). Germline CDR1 and CDR2: GTSNPN and SVGIG (reference sequence). This CDR3 contains 13 residues. V shed 3 bases and J shed 2 bases, with 10 bases lying between them. In DNA form, the CDR3 reads TGTGCCTGGAGCGCTGACAGGAACTATGGCTACACCTTC. Amino acid sequence: CAWSADRNYGYTF. Full variable domain (rest looked up from reference TRBV30 and TRBJ1-2): SQTIHQWPATLVQPVGSPLSLECTVEGTSNPNLYWYRQAAGRGLQLLFYSVGIGQISSEVPQNLSASRPQDRQFILSSKKLLLSDSGFYLCAWSADRNYGYTFGSGTRLTVV.

The V call is TRBV7-2, the J call TRBJ2-7; TRBD1 matches at 8 bases. Per germline, CDR1 SGHTA and CDR2 FQGNSA. Trimming removed 5 bases from V and 3 bases from J; junction bases left unmatched: 3. The CDR3 runs to 13 residues. CDR3 in amino acids: CASSIGQGYEQYF. The CDR3 nucleotides are TGTGCCAGCAGCATCGGACAGGGCTACGAGCAGTACTTC.

This clonotype was detected a few times. The J gene is TRBJ1-1, the V gene TRBV6-1; TRBD1 might be the D (6 bases). The CDR3 totals 13 residues. Trimming cost V 5 bases and J 5 bases, with 12 bases left between them. Germline values: CDR1 MNHNS, CDR2 SASEGT. The CDR3 nucleotides read TGTGCCAGCAGTACAGGGCCGGGGACTGAAGCTTTCTTT. Amino acid sequence: CASSTGPGTEAFF.

This clonotype came up a few times. V is TRBV27 and J is TRBJ1-1; no clear D gene. The V gene lost 0 bases and the J gene lost 0 bases, with 5 bases spanning the gap. The CDR3 runs to 14 residues. Looked up from germline, CDR1 is MNHEY and CDR2 is SMNVEV (reference sequence). The CDR3 DNA follows: TGTGCCAGCAGTTTATCGTGGATGAACACTGAAGCTTTCTTT. Its protein is CASSLSWMNTEAFF.

The rearrangement uses TRBV20-1 and TRBJ2-5; the D gene is possibly TRBD1 (6 bases). Trimming removed 1 base at V and 5 bases at J, with 17 bases between. Germline V gene lookup returns CDR1 DFQATT and CDR2 SNEGSKA (reference sequence). The CDR3 covers 15 residues. CDR3 DNA: TGCAGTGCTAGAGTTTTCAGGGGCTGGAGGGAGACCCAGTACTTC. Translated, it gives CSARVFRGWRETQYF.

The chain carries TRBV10-1 and TRBJ2-3, with D possibly being TRBD1 (5 bases). Germline CDR1 and CDR2: WNHNN and SYGVQD (reference sequence). There are 13 residues in the CDR3. Trimming took 10 bases from V and 1 from J, leaving 12 bases between them. CDR3 nucleotide sequence: TGCGCCACCAGGGAAGGAGGCACAGATACGCAGTATTTT. As protein: CATREGGTDTQYF.

This clonotype came up once. The chain has TRBV6-1 and TRBJ1-5, with TRBD1 as a possible D gene (6 bases). The CDR3 extends over 15 amino acids. Germline V gene data show CDR1 as MNHNS and CDR2 as SASEGT. Trimming removed 5 bases from V and 0 bases from J, with 11 bases in between. CDR3 amino acids: CASSTDSNSNQPQHF. CDR3 nucleotide sequence: TGTGCCAGCAGTACGGACAGCAATAGCAATCAGCCCCAGCATTTT.

The V call is TRBV5-1, the J call TRBJ2-1, with 8 bases identical to TRBD2. Germline V gene lookup returns CDR1 SGHRS and CDR2 YFSETQ. With V trimmed by 0 bases and J by 0 bases, 5 bases remained unmatched. This CDR3 region has 17 residues. CDR3: CASSLEGLVSSYNEQFF. The CDR3, as DNA: TGCGCCAGCAGCTTGGAGGGACTAGTAAGCTCCTACAATGAGCAGTTCTTC.

The chain employs TRBV20-1 and TRBJ1-1; D remains ambiguous. The CDR3 contains 11 residues. The V end was cut by 3 bases, the J end by 12 bases, with 14 bases between. The germline gives CDR1 DFQATT, CDR2 SNEGSKA (reference sequence). As DNA, the CDR3 is TGCAGTGCTAGGAATTCTATTGTGACTTTCTTT. Amino acid sequence: CSARNSIVTFF.